The present entry profiles one T cell receptor (beta chain) with its context. Its cognate antigen is unknown. The same CDR3 also results from other DNA sequences found in this sample. Deep-level settings were used for running the assay. Study processing details: ImmunoSEQ supplied junction-only sequences lacking quality scores, so filtering was different. Here immunoSEQ multiplex PCR was the method, and the copy in TCRdb shows in-frame clones only, minus some. That table gives V, J and clone size, and the DNA gave D and trimming. The sample has roughly 2 million clones, approximately 96% seen once. The sample is drawn from a study of shared clonotypes between healthy human individuals. Points from the study as a whole: Naive subsets usually exceeded memory subsets in estimated richness. Tissue TCR repertoires likely differ from these blood-only repertoires.

Between the trimmed V and J ends, which lost 2 bases and 1 base, there was a span of 3 bases. The CDR3 has 11 residues. From germline, CDR1 is DFQATT and CDR2 SNEGSKA (reference sequence). The V gene is TRBV20-1, the J gene TRBJ2-7; D remains unclear. This clonotype was sampled from a man younger than 35 in good health. Source material: naive CD4+ T cells sorted from blood. Subset specified: CD45RA+ positively selected. This CDR3 reads CSARPSYEQYF. The CDR3 region has the DNA TGCAGTGCTAGACCATCCTACGAGCAGTACTTC.